A single sample is the source of the 29 T cell receptor beta chains below, sequenced in a study of early T cells in non-severe SARS-CoV-2 infection. TCRdb recomputed calls from the 5' RACE reads with MiXCR, one row per CDR3 protein. The sample gives about 44,000 distinct CDR3 sequences, 5.5% to 6.5% of which show up once; 9.5% to 15% is in the top ten. Sequencing used whole blood. The receptors shown here come from an adult who was a healthcare worker with PCR-confirmed SARS-CoV-2 infection or an uninfected control (not recorded which).

The sample holds many counts of this clonotype. This chain uses TRBV27 with TRBJ1-2, with 9 bases identical to TRBD1. Germline V CDR1 and CDR2: MNHEY, SMNVEV (reference sequence). The CDR3 sequence is 14 residues long. The trim removed 4 bases at V and 7 bases at J, leaving 7 bases unmatched. The chain's CDR3 is CASSSRQGGGGYTF. The CDR3 DNA follows: TGTGCCAGCAGTTCCCGACAGGGGGGCGGTGGCTACACCTTC.

Within the sample, this clonotype is medium-sized. V usage is TRBV12-3 or TRBV12-4 and J usage is TRBJ2-5; a weak D match, TRBD1 (5 bases). Trimming took 3 bases from V and 4 from J, leaving 9 bases between them. CDR3 size: 13 residues. The CDR3 is CASSLWQGETQYF. The CDR3 DNA reads as TGTGCCAGCAGTTTGTGGCAGGGAGAGACCCAGTACTTC.

This clonotype came up many times. CDR3 amino acids: CASTQRGGRYNEQFF. CDR3 DNA sequence: TGTGCCAGCACCCAGCGGGGGGGCAGGTACAATGAGCAGTTCTTC. The V and J genes are TRBV7-2 and TRBJ2-1, with 10 bases that match TRBD2. The junction had 7 bases not matched to a gene; V was cut back by 7 bases and J by 4 bases. Germline V gene sequence: CDR1 SGHTA, CDR2 FQGNSA. CDR3 length equals 15 residues.

In its sample, this clonotype was seen many times. The rearrangement uses TRBV7-3 and TRBJ2-7; 10 bases match TRBD1. The CDR3 covers 13 residues. The V gene's germline CDR1 is SGHTA and CDR2 FQGTGA. The V segment lost 4 bases and the J segment 5 bases; nucleotides outside the gene matches: 2. CDR3 sequence: CASSSTGGDEQYF. CDR3 bases: TGTGCCAGCAGCTCGACAGGGGGCGACGAGCAGTACTTC.

This clonotype appeared many times. This chain links TRBV20-1 with TRBJ2-7; 9 positions agree with TRBD1. This CDR3 comprises 13 residues. Losses at the gene ends were 4 bases for V and 3 bases for J; bases not matched to a gene: 4. CDR1 DFQATT and CDR2 SNEGSKA come from the germline V gene (reference sequence). CDR3 sequence: CSATGTGNYEQYF. Here the CDR3 DNA reads TGCAGTGCTACCGGGACAGGGAACTACGAGCAGTACTTC.

This clonotype was observed at least ten times. This sequence joins TRBV7-3 and TRBJ2-1; D might be TRBD2 (6 bases). The CDR3 is 15 residues long. CDR1 SGHTA and CDR2 FQGTGA come from the germline V gene. V lost 5 bases and J 7 bases, leaving 18 bases between the germline ends. Here the CDR3 DNA reads TGTGCCAGCAGCCCACAGGACGGGGGATCGAATGAGCAGTTCTTC. It encodes CASSPQDGGSNEQFF.

The sample holds many counts of this clonotype. The J gene is TRBJ1-5, the V gene TRBV7-3; a weak D match, TRBD1 (5 bases). V was trimmed by 5 bases and J by 4 bases, leaving 9 bases between them. The CDR3 covers 13 residues. CDR1 SGHTA and CDR2 FQGTGA come from the germline V gene. The CDR3, as DNA: TGTGCCAGCAGCAAAGGGGTGAATCAGCCCCAGCATTTT. Its translation is CASSKGVNQPQHF.

This clonotype was detected a few times. The CDR3 reads CASSAGQGYGYTF. CDR3 nucleotides: TGCGCCAGCAGCGCCGGACAGGGCTATGGCTACACCTTC. The V call is TRBV5-1, the J call TRBJ1-2; 8 bases match TRBD1. With 4 bases clipped from V and 4 bases from J, the junction kept 3 bases outside the gene matches. This CDR3 contains 13 residues. CDR1 and CDR2 from the germline V gene are SGHRS and YFSETQ.

The rearrangement links TRBV28 to TRBJ2-4; D call uncertain. Trimming shortened V by 5 bases and J by 3 bases, and 11 bases separated the two germline ends. In germline, CDR1 is MDHEN, CDR2 SYDVKM. This CDR3 spans 14 amino acids. The CDR3 spells CASSPHLGKNIQYF. For the CDR3, the DNA is TGTGCCAGCAGTCCACACCTCGGCAAAAACATTCAGTACTTC.

This clonotype has just a few counts. The J gene is TRBJ2-1, the V gene TRBV5-5; a weak D match, TRBD2 (6 bases). CDR1 is SGHKS and CDR2 is YYEKEE in the germline V gene (reference sequence). This CDR3 is built from 13 residues. Trimming left V 1 base short and J 8 bases short, with 10 bases between. The CDR3 reads CASSLLEGHEQFF. The DNA of the CDR3 is TGTGCCAGCAGCTTGTTGGAGGGGCATGAGCAGTTCTTC.

The rearrangement joins TRBV10-2 to TRBJ2-7; D possibly corresponds to TRBD2 (5 bases). Germline CDR1 reads WSHSY; CDR2 reads SAAADI. The CDR3 consists of 16 residues. Trimming took 3 bases from V and 2 from J, leaving 17 bases between them. Written as DNA, the CDR3 is TGCGCCAGCAGTGACCCTTCGAGAGGGATTGCCTACGAGCAGTACTTC. It specifies CASSDPSRGIAYEQYF.

This clonotype was counted ten times or more. V usage is TRBV7-6 and J usage is TRBJ2-3; 8 bases align to TRBD2. Per the germline V gene, CDR1 is SGHVS and CDR2 is FNYEAQ. The CDR3 extends over 15 amino acids. V shed 3 bases, J shed 2 bases, and the junction held 4 bases outside the gene matches. The DNA for the CDR3 is TGTGCCAGCAGCTTGGGCGGGGGGAACACAGATACGCAGTATTTT. Amino acids: CASSLGGGNTDTQYF.

This clonotype was picked up many times. This sequence joins TRBV25-1 and TRBJ1-3; no reliable D call. Trimming removed 6 bases from V and 1 base from J, with 4 bases in between. Germline V gene sequence: CDR1 MGHDK, CDR2 SYGVNS. This CDR3 contains 12 residues. The CDR3 sequence: CASRASGNTIYF. The CDR3 DNA sequence: TGTGCCAGCAGGGCTTCTGGAAACACCATATATTTT. The full variable domain, with the rest looked up from reference TRBV25-1 and TRBJ1-3, is EADIYQTPRYLVIGTGKKITLECSQTMGHDKMYWYQQDPGMELHLIHYSYGVNSTEKGDLSSESTVSRIRTEHFPLTLESARPSHTSQYLCASRASGNTIYFGEGSWLTVV.

CDR3 sequence (DNA): TGTGCCAGCAGCTTCGGGACAGGGCGGATAGGAGAGACCCAGTACTTC. This encodes CASSFGTGRIGETQYF. The rearrangement links TRBV7-9 to TRBJ2-5; 9 positions match TRBD1. Germline loops: CDR1 SEHNR, CDR2 FQNEAQ (reference sequence). This CDR3 has 16 residues. V lost 3 bases and J lost 4; bases outside the gene matches: 9.

The V and J genes are TRBV5-6 and TRBJ2-3; D unclear. The CDR3 loop spans 12 amino acids. V shed 9 bases and J shed 2 bases, with 10 bases lying between them. In germline, CDR1 is SGHDT, CDR2 YYEEEE. The CDR3 here is CANSYATDTQYF. DNA of the CDR3: TGTGCCAACAGTTATGCCACAGATACGCAGTATTTT. The whole variable domain, remainder taken from reference TRBV5-6 and TRBJ2-3, is DAGVTQSPTHLIKTRGQQVTLRCSPKSGHDTVSWYQQALGQGPQFIFQYYEEEERQRGNFPDRFSGHQFPNYSSELNVNALLLGDSALYLCANSYATDTQYFGPGTRLTVL.

The chain is built from TRBV4-3 and TRBJ1-5; D not certain. The CDR3 covers 15 residues. CDR1 and CDR2 from the germline V gene are LGHNA and YSLEER. Trimming took off 1 base at V and 7 bases at J, with 14 bases between the two ends. CDR3 loop: CASSQVYGPRQPQHF. CDR3 bases: TGCGCCAGCAGCCAAGTGTACGGGCCAAGACAGCCCCAGCATTTT.

This clonotype was found a few times. V and J are TRBV11-3 and TRBJ2-5; D unclear. The V end was cut by 0 bases, the J end by 0 bases, with 2 bases between. CDR3 length: 13 amino acids. Germline-derived CDR1 and CDR2 are SGHNT and YENEEA. CDR3 in amino acids: CASSLDDQETQYF. CDR3 nucleotides: TGTGCCAGCAGCTTAGATGACCAAGAGACCCAGTACTTC. Looking up the rest from reference TRBV11-3 and TRBJ2-5 gives the full variable domain: EAGVVQSPRYKIIEKKQPVAFWCNPISGHNTLYWYLQNLGQGPELLIRYENEEAVDDSQLPKDRFSAERLKGVDSTLKIQPAELGDSAVYLCASSLDDQETQYFGPGTRLLVL.

This clonotype was observed a few times. The chain combines TRBV5-4 with TRBJ2-7; TRBD1 matches at 8 bases. Germline assignment: CDR1 SGHNT and CDR2 YYREEE (reference sequence). V dropped 5 bases and J dropped 5; count of bases not matched to a gene: 15. The CDR3 runs to 16 residues. The CDR3 region has the DNA TGTGCCAGCAGTTTGAAGGGCCCACAGGGGGTCCACGAGCAGTACTTC. Translating gives CASSLKGPQGVHEQYF.

This clonotype came up many times. The chain recombines TRBV4-1 with TRBJ2-2; tentatively, D is TRBD1 (6 bases). The V end lost 3 bases, the J end lost 3 bases, and 14 bases lay between the germline ends. Germline V gene lookup returns CDR1 MGHRA and CDR2 YSYEKL. This CDR3 has 16 amino acids. The CDR3 protein is CASSQPTGSYTGELFF. The CDR3 nucleotides read TGCGCCAGCAGCCAGCCTACAGGGTCGTACACCGGGGAGCTGTTTTTT.

This clonotype showed up just a few times. Relative to the germline gene, one junction end is altered; a read error may explain this. This rearrangement joins TRBV19 to TRBJ2-1; the D gene is possibly TRBD2 (5 bases). The CDR3 contains 12 residues. CDR1 is LNHDA, CDR2 SQIVND, per germline (reference sequence). The CDR3 DNA reads TGTGCCGGTAGTAAGGGAGTCTATGAGCAGTTCTTC. It translates to CAGSKGVYEQFF.

This clonotype was picked up many times. V is TRBV20-1 and J is TRBJ1-2; 10 nucleotides line up with TRBD1. V trimming: 2 bases; J trimming: 8 bases; junction bases outside the gene matches: 14. Germline lookup yields CDR1 DFQATT and CDR2 SNEGSKA (reference sequence). CDR3 length: 16 amino acids. The chain's CDR3 is CSARSPQTGGHGGYTF. CDR3 coding DNA: TGCAGTGCTAGATCCCCTCAGACAGGGGGCCATGGGGGCTACACCTTC.

This clonotype was seen many times. The chain is built from TRBV7-2 and TRBJ1-1, with D tentatively TRBD1 (5 bases). This CDR3 is 15 amino acids long. Germline CDR1 SGHTA, CDR2 FQGNSA. V was trimmed by 7 bases and J by 0 bases, leaving 15 bases between them. CDR3 sequence: CASIGSTGLNTEAFF. In DNA form, the CDR3 reads TGTGCCAGCATTGGGTCAACAGGATTGAACACTGAAGCTTTCTTT.

This clonotype was recorded many times. The chain couples TRBV20-1 to TRBJ2-1, with unresolved D. The germline V and J ends were trimmed by 5 bases and 4 bases, with 15 bases remaining between them. Germline V gene sequence: CDR1 DFQATT, CDR2 SNEGSKA (reference sequence). The CDR3 has 14 residues. CDR3 in DNA: TGCAGTGCTCGCGCGCGAGACAAGTACAATGAGCAGTTCTTC. Amino acid sequence: CSARARDKYNEQFF.

The chain is built from TRBV5-4 and TRBJ2-7, with 10 bases that match TRBD2. This CDR3 contains 14 residues. Germline loops: CDR1 SGHNT, CDR2 YYREEE (reference sequence). The V segment lost 4 bases and the J segment 4 bases; nucleotides outside the gene matches: 5. CDR3 nucleotide sequence: TGTGCCAGCAGCCCGAGCGGGGGGGCTTACGAGCAGTACTTC. It encodes CASSPSGGAYEQYF.

This clonotype was seen repeatedly, ten times or more. The chain recombines TRBV12-3 or TRBV12-4 with TRBJ2-7; D might be TRBD2 (6 bases). The CDR3 has 21 residues. The ends were cut back, 2 bases at V and 2 bases at J, with 31 bases in the middle. The CDR3 DNA follows: TGTGCCAGCAGTTTAATCGGTGGAATCGGACTACGACCATCCTTTCCCTACGAGCAGTACTTC. Protein sequence: CASSLIGGIGLRPSFPYEQYF.

This clonotype has at least ten counts. The chain uses TRBV7-9 and TRBJ1-1; D may be TRBD1 (5 bases). The V end was cut by 3 bases, the J end by 4 bases, with 12 bases between. This CDR3 is built from 14 residues. Per germline, CDR1 SEHNR and CDR2 FQNEAQ (reference sequence). DNA for the CDR3: TGTGCCAGCAGCTTTAATCAGGGCACCACTGAAGCTTTCTTT. As protein: CASSFNQGTTEAFF.

This clonotype appeared many times. The junction departs from the called germline gene at one end, perhaps through a read error. This chain joins TRBV18 and TRBJ1-3; D remains unclear. Germline assignment: CDR1 KGHSH and CDR2 LQKENI. The CDR3 consists of 16 residues. CDR3 region: CASSPPGPDPGNTIYF. The DNA for the CDR3 is TGTGCCAGCTCGCCACCGGGCCCCGACCCCGGAAACACCATATATTTT.

Ten or more counts support this clonotype. The chain links TRBV19 to TRBJ1-2; D might be TRBD1 (5 bases). This CDR3 comprises 12 residues. Germline V gives CDR1 LNHDA, CDR2 SQIVND (reference sequence). V shed 9 bases and J shed 8 bases, with 16 bases lying between them. The CDR3 DNA follows: TGTGCCAGCAATAGTAGACAGACCGGCTACACCTTC. Translated, it gives CASNSRQTGYTF.

This chain connects TRBV7-9 to TRBJ1-1, with D hard to call. The CDR3 loop spans 12 amino acids. Per the germline V gene, CDR1 is SEHNR and CDR2 is FQNEAQ (reference sequence). The V end lost 5 bases, the J end lost 7 bases, and 11 bases lay between the germline ends. CDR3: CASSTLSFEAFF. Here the CDR3 DNA reads TGTGCCAGCAGCACCTTATCTTTTGAAGCTTTCTTT. Complete variable domain (other parts from reference TRBV7-9 and TRBJ1-1): DTGVSQNPRHKITKRGQNVTFRCDPISEHNRLYWYRQTLGQGPEFLTYFQNEAQLEKSRLLSDRFSAERPKGSFSTLEIQRTEQGDSAMYLCASSTLSFEAFFGQGTRLTVV.